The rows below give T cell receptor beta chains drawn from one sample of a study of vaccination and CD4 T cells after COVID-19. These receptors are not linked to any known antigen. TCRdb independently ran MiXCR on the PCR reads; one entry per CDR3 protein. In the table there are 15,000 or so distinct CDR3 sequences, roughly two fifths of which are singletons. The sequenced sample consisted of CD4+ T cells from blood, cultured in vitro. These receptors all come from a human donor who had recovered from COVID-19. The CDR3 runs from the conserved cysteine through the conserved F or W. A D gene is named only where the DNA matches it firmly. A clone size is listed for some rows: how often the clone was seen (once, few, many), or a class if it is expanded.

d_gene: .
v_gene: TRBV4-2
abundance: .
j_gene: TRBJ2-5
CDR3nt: TGTGCCAGCAGCCAAGCTTTACGAGAAGGGGGAGGCGGGCAACAAGAGACCCAGTACTTC
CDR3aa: CASSQALREGGGGQQETQYF

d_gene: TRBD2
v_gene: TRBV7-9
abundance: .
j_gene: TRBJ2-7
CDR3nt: TGTGCCAGCAGCTTAGTATATTTGGGGACTAGCATTGGGGGATCGGACGAGCAGTACTTC
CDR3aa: CASSLVYLGTSIGGSDEQYF

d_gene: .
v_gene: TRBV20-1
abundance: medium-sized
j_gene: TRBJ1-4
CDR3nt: TGCAGTGCTAGAGATCCTATTGGTGAAAAACTGTTTTTT
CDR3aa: CSARDPIGEKLFF

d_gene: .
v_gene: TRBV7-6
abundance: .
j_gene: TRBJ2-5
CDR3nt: TGTGCCAGCAGCTACAGGGCCCAGGGGGGAGAGACCCAGTACTTC
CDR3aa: CASSYRAQGGETQYF

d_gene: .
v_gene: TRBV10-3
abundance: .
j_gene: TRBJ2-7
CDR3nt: TGTGCCATTCCGGGACTCAAGGTCGGGTACGAGCAGTACTTC
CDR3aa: CAIPGLKVGYEQYF

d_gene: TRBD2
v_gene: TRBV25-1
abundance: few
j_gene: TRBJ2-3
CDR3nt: TGTGCCAGCAGTGAGGGACTAGACCGCGGAGCAGATACGCAGTATTTT
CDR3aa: CASSEGLDRGADTQYF

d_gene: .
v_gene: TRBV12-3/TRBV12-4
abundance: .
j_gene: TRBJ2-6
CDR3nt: TGTGCCAGCAGTTTAGCAGGGTCTGGGGCCAACGTCCTGACTTTC
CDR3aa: CASSLAGSGANVLTF

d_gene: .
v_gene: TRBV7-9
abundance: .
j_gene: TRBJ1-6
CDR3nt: TGTGCCAGCAGCTTCCGGAATTCACCCCTCCACTTT
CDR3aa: CASSFRNSPLHF

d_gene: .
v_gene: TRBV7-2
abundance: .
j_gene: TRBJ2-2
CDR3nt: TGTGCCAGCAGCTTAGGACGGGCCACCGGGGAGCTGTTTTTT
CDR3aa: CASSLGRATGELFF

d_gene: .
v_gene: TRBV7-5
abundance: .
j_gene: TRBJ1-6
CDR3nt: .
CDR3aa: CISVPEVGTVGNSPLHF

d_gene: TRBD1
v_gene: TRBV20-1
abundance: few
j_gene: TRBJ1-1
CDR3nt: TGCAGTGCTAGGAAAACAGGGGGCGGAGGTGAAGCTTTCTTT
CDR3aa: CSARKTGGGGEAFF

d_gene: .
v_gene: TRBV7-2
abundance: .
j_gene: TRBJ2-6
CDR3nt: TGTGCCAGCAGCCCCACAGTAATCTCTGGGGCCAACGTCCTGACTTTC
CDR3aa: CASSPTVISGANVLTF

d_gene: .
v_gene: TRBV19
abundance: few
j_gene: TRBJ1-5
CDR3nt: TGTGCCAGTAGGGCGACTGGCGGTCCCCAGCATTTT
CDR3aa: CASRATGGPQHF

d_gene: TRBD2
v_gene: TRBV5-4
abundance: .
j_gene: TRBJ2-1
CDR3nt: TGTGCCAGCAGCTTTAGCGGGAGGGCCCGTATAAATGAGCAGTTCTTC
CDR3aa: CASSFSGRARINEQFF

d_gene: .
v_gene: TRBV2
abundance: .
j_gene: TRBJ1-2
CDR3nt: TGTGCCAGCCCCGAAGGCAGAAACTATGGCTACACCTTC
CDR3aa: CASPEGRNYGYTF

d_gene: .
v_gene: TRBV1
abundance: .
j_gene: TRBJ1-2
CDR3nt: TGCACCAGCAGCCAGCAAGACAGGGTTGAGGGCTACTATGGCTACACCTTC
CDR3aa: CTSSQQDRVEGYYGYTF

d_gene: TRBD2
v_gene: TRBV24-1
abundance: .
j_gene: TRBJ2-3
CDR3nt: TGTGCCACCAGTGACCCAGCTAGCGGGAGGGCCGTAGATACGCAGTATTTT
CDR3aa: CATSDPASGRAVDTQYF

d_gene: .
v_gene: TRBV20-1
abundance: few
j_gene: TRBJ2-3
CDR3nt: TGCAGTGCTAGTGGCAGGGACGCAGATACGCAGTATTTT
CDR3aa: CSASGRDADTQYF

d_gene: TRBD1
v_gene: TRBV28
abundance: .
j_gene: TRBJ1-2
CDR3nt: TGTGCCAGCAGCCAGGGGGACGTTTATGGCTACACCTTC
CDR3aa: CASSQGDVYGYTF

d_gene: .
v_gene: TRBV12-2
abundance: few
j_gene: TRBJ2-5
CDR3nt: TGTGCAAGTCGCTTAGCCCTCCCTGGACGGGGAGAGACCCAGTACTTC
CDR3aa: CASRLALPGRGETQYF

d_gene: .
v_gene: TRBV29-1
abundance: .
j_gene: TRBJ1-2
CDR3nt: TGCAGCGTTGCCGATTCCTATGGCTACACCTTC
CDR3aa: CSVADSYGYTF

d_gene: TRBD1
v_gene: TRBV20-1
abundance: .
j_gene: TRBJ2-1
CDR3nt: TGCAGTGCTAGCGGGACAGGGGTTTACAATGAGCAGTTCTTC
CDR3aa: CSASGTGVYNEQFF

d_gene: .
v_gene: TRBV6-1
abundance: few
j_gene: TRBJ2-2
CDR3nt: TGTGCCAGCAGTGAAGGGGGACTTCGAACCGGGGAGCTGTTTTTT
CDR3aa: CASSEGGLRTGELFF

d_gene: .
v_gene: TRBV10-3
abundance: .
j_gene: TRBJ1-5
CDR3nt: TGTGCCATCAGTGAGCCTTGGGATCAGCCCCAGCATTTT
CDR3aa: CAISEPWDQPQHF

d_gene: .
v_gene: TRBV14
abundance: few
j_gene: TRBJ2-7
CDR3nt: TGTGCCAGCAGCCGAGGACCGACCGGCTACGAGCAGTACTTC
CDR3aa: CASSRGPTGYEQYF

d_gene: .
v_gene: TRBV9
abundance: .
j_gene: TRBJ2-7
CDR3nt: TGTGCCAGCAGCCCCCAGCGGACCTCCTACGAGCAGTACTTC
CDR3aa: CASSPQRTSYEQYF

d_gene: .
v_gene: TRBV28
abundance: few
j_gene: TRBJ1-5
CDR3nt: TGTGCCAGCAGCGGAAATCAGCCCCAGCATTTT
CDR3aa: CASSGNQPQHF

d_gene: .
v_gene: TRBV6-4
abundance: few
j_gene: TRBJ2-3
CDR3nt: TGTGCCTCCTCGGAACAGGACACAGATACGCAGTATTTT
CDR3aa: CASSEQDTDTQYF

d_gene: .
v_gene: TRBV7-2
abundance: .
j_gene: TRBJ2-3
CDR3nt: TGTGCCAGCAGCGCCCTCTCGGGAGATACGCAGTATTTT
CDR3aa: CASSALSGDTQYF

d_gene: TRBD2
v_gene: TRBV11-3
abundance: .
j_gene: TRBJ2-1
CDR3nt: TGTGCCAGCAGCTACGAGAGCGGGAGGGAGCAGTTCTTC
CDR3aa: CASSYESGREQFF

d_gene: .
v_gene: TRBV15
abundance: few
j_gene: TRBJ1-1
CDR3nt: TGTGCCACCAGCCTTTCGCAGGGAGAGACTGAAGCTTTCTTT
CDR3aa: CATSLSQGETEAFF

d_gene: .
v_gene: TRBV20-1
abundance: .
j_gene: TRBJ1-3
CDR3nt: TGCAGTGCTAAAAACATGCTCGGAAACACCATATATTTT
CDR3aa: CSAKNMLGNTIYF

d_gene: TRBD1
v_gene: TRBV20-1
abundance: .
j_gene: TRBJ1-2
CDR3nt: TGCAGTGCGGCCTCAGGGGGCGACTACACCTTC
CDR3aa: CSAASGGDYTF

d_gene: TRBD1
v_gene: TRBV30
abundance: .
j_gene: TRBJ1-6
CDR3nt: TGTGCCTGGAGCAAGGGGGCAGCCTATAATTCACCCCTCCACTTT
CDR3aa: CAWSKGAAYNSPLHF

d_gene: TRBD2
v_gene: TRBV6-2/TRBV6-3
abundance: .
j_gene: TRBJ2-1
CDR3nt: TGTGCCAGCTACCGGGGGGGACTAGCGGATCTGGATGAGCAGTTCTTC
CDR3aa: CASYRGGLADLDEQFF

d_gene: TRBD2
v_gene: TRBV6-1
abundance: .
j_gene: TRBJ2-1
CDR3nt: TGTGCCATCTTAAGGACTAGCGGGAGACGGGATGAGCAGTTCTTC
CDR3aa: CAILRTSGRRDEQFF

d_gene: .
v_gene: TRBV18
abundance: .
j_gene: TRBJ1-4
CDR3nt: TGTGCCAGCTCACCAGAGGTTTCGCAGGGTCGAGAAAAACTGTTTTTT
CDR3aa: CASSPEVSQGREKLFF

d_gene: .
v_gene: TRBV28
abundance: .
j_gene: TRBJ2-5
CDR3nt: TGTGCCAGCAGGCAGGGGGGGGTCCGCGGGACCCAGTACTTC
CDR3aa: CASRQGGVRGTQYF

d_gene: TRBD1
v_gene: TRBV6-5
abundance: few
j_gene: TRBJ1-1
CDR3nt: TGTGCCAGCAGTTACAGGACAGGGAAAGGGAACACTGAAGCTTTCTTT
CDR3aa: CASSYRTGKGNTEAFF

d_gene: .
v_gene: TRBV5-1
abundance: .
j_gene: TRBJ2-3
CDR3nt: TGCGCCAGCAGCAATCAGTATACGCAGTATTTT
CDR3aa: CASSNQYTQYF

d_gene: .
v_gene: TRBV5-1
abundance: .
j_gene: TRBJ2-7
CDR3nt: TGCGCCAGCAGCTTAGGTCAGAACCCCTACGAGCAGTACTTC
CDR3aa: CASSLGQNPYEQYF

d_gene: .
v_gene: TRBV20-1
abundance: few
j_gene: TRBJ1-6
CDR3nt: TGCAGTGCGCATAATCCCGAGGATAATTCACCCCTCCACTTT
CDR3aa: CSAHNPEDNSPLHF

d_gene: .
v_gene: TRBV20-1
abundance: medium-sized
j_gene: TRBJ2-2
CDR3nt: TGCAGTGCTAGACTCTGGCGGGACCAGAACACCGGGGAGCTGTTTTTT
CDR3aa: CSARLWRDQNTGELFF

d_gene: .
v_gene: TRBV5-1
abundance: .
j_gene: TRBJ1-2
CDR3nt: TGCGCCAGCAGCTTAAGGCAGGTCGGGGGCTACACCTTC
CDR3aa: CASSLRQVGGYTF

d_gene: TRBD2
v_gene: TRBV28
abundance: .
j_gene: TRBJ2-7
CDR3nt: TGTGCCAGCAGTTATATTTTCGGGACTAGCGACTACGAGCAGTACTTC
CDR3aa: CASSYIFGTSDYEQYF

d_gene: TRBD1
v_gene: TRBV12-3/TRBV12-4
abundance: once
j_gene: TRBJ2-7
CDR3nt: TGTGCCAGCAGTTTTCGTGGGACAGCCTACGAGCAGTACTTC
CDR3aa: CASSFRGTAYEQYF

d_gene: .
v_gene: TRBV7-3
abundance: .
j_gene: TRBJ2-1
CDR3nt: TGTGCCAGCAGCTTAATAGGGGACGAGCAGTTCTTC
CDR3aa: CASSLIGDEQFF

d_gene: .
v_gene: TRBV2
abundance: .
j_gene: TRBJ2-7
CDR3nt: TGTGCCAGCAGTGAACGAGGGCAAGCCGGCTACGAGCAGTACTTC
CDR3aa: CASSERGQAGYEQYF

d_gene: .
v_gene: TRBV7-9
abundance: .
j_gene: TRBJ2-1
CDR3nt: TGTGCCAGCAGCTTAAGGTTCGGCGGAACCTACAATGAGCAGTTCTTC
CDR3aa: CASSLRFGGTYNEQFF